This T cell receptor beta chain was identified in a study of T cell responses to AZD1222 COVID-19 vaccine (dated by TCRdb to the early 2020s). Regarding the complete study: AZD1222 recipients given second doses at about 4 weeks or at about 12 weeks were pooled, since spike-specific TCR depth and breadth were not found to differ between the two schedules. A total of 240 or so trial participants underwent TCR sequencing, of whom some 200 had received two doses of AZD1222 and approximately 25 had received two doses of the MenACWY control vaccine. Trial participants were enrolled into age subgroups of 18-55, 56-69 and 70-plus years, which contained roughly 140, 27 and 60 TCR-sequenced participants, respectively.

Findings and caveats that apply to the study as a whole: After two AZD1222 doses, both the breadth and the depth of spike-specific TCRs were significantly higher than at day 0 and than in MenACWY recipients. The vaccine-associated CD4 TCRs covered the entire spike protein, and the dominant responses fell in regions 160-218 and 743-854. Because no day 14 peak-response samples were available, the repertoires could be characterized only after the peak T cell response. Only five or six AZD1222 recipients were SARS-CoV-2 seropositive at baseline, limiting conclusions about previously exposed vaccinees. In the small 56-69-year group, the increase in depth fell short of significance, most likely because of low power. Most participants were white British and females outnumbered males, and the authors suggested that clonal diversity may have been underestimated. Reportedly, close to half of the unique spike-specific TCRs recognized epitopes lying outside the regions that are mutated in the B.1.351 and B.1.1.7 variants.

This clone has a count of ten or more. Its antigen remains unidentified. Base qualities are not recorded, but no much larger clone differs from it by a single base. The CDR3 regions of human TCRbeta chains were analyzed by immunosequencing. Concerning the study's data processing: TCRs in the repertoires were compared against a reference library of SARS-CoV-2-specific TCRs that had been generated with the MIRA antigen-specificity platform. Breadth meant the fraction of unique TCRs that were SARS-CoV-2-associated, whereas depth meant the fraction of total T cells that were SARS-CoV-2-associated. Using the MIRA data, each spike-specific TCR was mapped to the spike region that the TCR reacts to and placed in a CD4 or CD8 class. Log10-transformed breadth and depth values were compared by one-way ANOVA with Sidak's multiple comparisons tests. Entries here come from immuneACCESS through TCRdb and include only in-frame sequences with V and J called. Some clones fail to appear in such tables; in the studies checked, an unresolved V gene covers under half of the shortfall, and the cause of the remainder is unknown. V and J calls and clone size follow that table, whereas D and trimming were derived from the DNA. The sample records more than 95,000 clones, roughly 91% of which are singletons. Around a quarter of the sample rests with the top ten.

The label giving this sample's time point can be read as: baseline before first vaccination. Vaccinee samples came from UK trials COV001 and COV002, including a single-blind randomized controlled phase 2/3 trial of AZD1222 (ChAdOx1 nCoV-19) in healthy adults. For TCRbeta chain sequencing, PBMC samples were collected from trial participants at day 0 and at day 28 after the second dose. The sequence was obtained from an adult in good health. The specimen comprised peripheral blood, sampled on day 0 of AZD1222 vaccination.

The DNA sequence follows: TGTGCCAGCAGTCCCAGCCCCCGGGGTTATGGGGGGAATCAGCCCCAGCATTTT. The encoded protein is CASSPSPRGYGGNQPQHF. The chain uses TRBV6-6 and TRBJ1-5; 5 matching bases give a weak D call of TRBD1. The CDR3 covers 18 residues, taking in both the cysteine and the phenylalanine. Left in the record is the CDR3 DNA by itself, 54 bases read in frame from the first base. For CDR1 and CDR2, the germline V gene (reference sequence) lists MNHNY and SVGAGI. Relative to germline, V is 5 bases shorter and J is 4 bases shorter, with 24 bases between their ends.